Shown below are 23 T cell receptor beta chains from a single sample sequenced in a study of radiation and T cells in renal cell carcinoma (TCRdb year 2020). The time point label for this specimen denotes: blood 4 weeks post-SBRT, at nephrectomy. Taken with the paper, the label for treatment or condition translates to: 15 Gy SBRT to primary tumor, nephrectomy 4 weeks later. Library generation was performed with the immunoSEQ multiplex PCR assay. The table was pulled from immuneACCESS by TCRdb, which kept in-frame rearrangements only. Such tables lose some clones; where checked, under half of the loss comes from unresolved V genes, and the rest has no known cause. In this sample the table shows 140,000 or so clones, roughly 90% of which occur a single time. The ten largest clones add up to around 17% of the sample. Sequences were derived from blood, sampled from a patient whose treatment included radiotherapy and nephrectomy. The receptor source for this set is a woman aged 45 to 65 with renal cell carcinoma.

The CDR3 coding sequence is TGTGCCATCAGTGCCCCGGGACAGGGGGACACCGGGGAGCTGTTTTTT. The encoded protein is CAISAPGQGDTGELFF. V gene TRBV10-3 combines with J gene TRBJ2-2; TRBD1 matches 11 bases. Germline loops: CDR1 ENHRY, CDR2 SYGVKD. V lost 4 bases and J lost 3; bases outside the gene matches: 4. The CDR3 is 16 residues long.

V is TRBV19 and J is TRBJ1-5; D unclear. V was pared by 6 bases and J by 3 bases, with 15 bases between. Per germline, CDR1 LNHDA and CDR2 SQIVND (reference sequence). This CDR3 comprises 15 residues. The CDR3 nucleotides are TGTGCCAGTAGCCCCCCCGGGGATAACAATCAGCCCCAGCATTTT. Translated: CASSPPGDNNQPQHF.

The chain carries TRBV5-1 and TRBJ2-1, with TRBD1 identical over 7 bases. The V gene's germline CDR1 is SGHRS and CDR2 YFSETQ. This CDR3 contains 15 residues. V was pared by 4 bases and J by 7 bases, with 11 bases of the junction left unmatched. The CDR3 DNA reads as TGCGCCAGCAGCCCCGGACAGGAAGGTCGGAATGAGCAGTTCTTC. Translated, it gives CASSPGQEGRNEQFF.

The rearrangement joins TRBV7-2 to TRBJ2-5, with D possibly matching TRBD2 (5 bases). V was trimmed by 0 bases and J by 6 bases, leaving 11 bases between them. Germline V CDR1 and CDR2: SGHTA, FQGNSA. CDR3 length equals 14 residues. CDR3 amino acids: CASSLAWTEKTQYF. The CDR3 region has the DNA TGTGCCAGCAGCTTAGCGTGGACTGAGAAGACCCAGTACTTC.

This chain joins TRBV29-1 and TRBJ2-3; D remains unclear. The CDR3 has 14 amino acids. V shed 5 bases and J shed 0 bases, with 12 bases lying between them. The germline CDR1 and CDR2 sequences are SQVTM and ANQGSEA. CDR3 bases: TGCAGCGTTTGGGGATCCTCTAGCACAGATACGCAGTATTTT. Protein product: CSVWGSSSTDTQYF.

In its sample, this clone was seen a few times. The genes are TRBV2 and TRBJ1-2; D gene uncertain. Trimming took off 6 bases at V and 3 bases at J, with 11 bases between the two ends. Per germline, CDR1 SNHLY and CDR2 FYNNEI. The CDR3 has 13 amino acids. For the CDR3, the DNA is TGTGCCAGCAGACTCGTCTACGACTATGGCTACACCTTC. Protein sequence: CASRLVYDYGYTF.

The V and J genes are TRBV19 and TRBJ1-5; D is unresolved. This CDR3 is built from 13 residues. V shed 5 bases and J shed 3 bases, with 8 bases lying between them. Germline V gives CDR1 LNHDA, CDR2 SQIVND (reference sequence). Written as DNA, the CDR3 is TGTGCCAGTAGTTTCAAGGTCAATCAGCCCCAGCATTTT. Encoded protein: CASSFKVNQPQHF. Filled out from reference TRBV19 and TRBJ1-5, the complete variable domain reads DGGITQSPKYLFRKEGQNVTLSCEQNLNHDAMYWYRQDPGQGLRLIYYSQIVNDFQKGDIAEGYSVSREKKESFPLTVTSAQKNPTAFYLCASSFKVNQPQHFGDGTRLSIL.

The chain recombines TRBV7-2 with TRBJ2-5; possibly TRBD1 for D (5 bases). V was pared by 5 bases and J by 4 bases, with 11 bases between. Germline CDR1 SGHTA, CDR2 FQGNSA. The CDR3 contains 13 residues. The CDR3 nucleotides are TGTGCCAGCAGCCCCAGACAGCGAGAGACCCAGTACTTC. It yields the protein CASSPRQRETQYF.

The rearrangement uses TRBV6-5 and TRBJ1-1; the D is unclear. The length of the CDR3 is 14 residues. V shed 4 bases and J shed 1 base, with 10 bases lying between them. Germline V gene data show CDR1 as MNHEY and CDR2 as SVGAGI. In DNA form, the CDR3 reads TGTGCCAGCAGTTTCGGACGGAGGAACACTGAAGCTTTCTTT. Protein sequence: CASSFGRRNTEAFF.

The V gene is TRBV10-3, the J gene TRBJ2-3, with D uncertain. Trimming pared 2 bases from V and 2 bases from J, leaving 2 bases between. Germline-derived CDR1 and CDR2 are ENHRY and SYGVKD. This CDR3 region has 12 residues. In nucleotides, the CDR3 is TGTGCCATCAGTGAGGTCACAGATACGCAGTATTTT. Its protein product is CAISEVTDTQYF.

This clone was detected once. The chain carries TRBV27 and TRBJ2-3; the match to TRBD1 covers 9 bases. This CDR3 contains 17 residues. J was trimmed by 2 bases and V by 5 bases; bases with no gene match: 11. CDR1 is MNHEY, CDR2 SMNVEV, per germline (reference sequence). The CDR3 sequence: CASSPRAGTGFTDTQYF. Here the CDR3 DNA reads TGTGCCAGCAGTCCGCGCGCCGGGACAGGGTTCACAGATACGCAGTATTTT.

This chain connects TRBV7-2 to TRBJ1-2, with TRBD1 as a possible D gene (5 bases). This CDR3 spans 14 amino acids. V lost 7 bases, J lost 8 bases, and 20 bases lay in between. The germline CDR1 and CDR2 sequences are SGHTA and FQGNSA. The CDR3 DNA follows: TGTGCCAGCATTCTGGACGGTGAGGGGCTAGGCTACACCTTC. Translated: CASILDGEGLGYTF.

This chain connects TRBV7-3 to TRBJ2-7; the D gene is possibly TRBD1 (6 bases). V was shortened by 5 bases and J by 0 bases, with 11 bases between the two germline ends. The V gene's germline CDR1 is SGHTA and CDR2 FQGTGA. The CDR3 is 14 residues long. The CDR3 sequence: CASSPGASSYEQYF. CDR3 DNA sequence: TGTGCCAGCAGCCCAGGGGCTAGCTCCTACGAGCAGTACTTC.

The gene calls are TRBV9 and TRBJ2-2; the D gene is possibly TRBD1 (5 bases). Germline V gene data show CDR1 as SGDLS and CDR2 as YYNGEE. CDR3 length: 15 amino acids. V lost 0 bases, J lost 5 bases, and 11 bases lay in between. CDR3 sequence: CASSVGREYTGELFF. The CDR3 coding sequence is TGTGCCAGCAGCGTAGGCAGGGAATATACCGGGGAGCTGTTTTTT.

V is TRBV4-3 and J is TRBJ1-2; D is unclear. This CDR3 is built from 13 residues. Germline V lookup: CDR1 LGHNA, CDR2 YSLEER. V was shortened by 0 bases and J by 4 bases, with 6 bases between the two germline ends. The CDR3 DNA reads TGCGCCAGCAGCCAAGATGAGGGCTATGGCTACACCTTC. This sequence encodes CASSQDEGYGYTF.

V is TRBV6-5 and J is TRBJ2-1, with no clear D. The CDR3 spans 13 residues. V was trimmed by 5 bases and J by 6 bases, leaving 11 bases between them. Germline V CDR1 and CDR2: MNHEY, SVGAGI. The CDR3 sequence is CASSSGRLNEQFF. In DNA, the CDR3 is TGTGCCAGCAGTAGTGGCCGACTCAATGAGCAGTTCTTC.

The DNA for the CDR3 is TGTGCCAGCAGTTTAAGGGGACTAGGGACTGAAGCTTTCTTT. It codes for CASSLRGLGTEAFF. The J gene is TRBJ1-1, the V gene TRBV27; tentatively, D is TRBD1 (5 bases). This CDR3 is built from 14 residues. The V end lost 2 bases, the J end lost 5 bases, and 12 bases lay between the germline ends. Germline V gene sequence: CDR1 MNHEY, CDR2 SMNVEV (reference sequence).

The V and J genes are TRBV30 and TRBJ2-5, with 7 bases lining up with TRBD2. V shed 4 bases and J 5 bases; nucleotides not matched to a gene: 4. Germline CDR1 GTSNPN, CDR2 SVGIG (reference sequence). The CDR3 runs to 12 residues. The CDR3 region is CAWNQGGETQYF. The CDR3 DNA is TGTGCCTGGAACCAGGGAGGGGAGACCCAGTACTTC.

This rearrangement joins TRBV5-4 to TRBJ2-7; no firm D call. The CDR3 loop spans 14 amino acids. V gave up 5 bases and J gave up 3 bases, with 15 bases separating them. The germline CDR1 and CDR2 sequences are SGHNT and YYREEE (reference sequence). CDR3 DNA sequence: TGTGCCAGCAGATACGACCTAGGAGACTACGAGCAGTACTTC. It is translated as CASRYDLGDYEQYF.

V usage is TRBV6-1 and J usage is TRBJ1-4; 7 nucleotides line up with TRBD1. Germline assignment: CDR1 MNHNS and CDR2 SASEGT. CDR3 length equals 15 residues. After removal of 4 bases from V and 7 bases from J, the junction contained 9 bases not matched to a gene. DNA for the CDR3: TGTGCCAGCAGTGCTCGAACAGGGGAGGGTGAAAAACTGTTTTTT. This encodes CASSARTGEGEKLFF.

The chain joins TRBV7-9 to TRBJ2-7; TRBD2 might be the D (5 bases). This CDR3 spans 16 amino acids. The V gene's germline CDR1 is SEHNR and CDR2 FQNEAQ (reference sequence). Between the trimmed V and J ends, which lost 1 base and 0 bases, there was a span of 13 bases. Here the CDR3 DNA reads TGTGCCAGCAGCTTAGGAACGGGCGGGTTCTCCTACGAGCAGTACTTC. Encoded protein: CASSLGTGGFSYEQYF.

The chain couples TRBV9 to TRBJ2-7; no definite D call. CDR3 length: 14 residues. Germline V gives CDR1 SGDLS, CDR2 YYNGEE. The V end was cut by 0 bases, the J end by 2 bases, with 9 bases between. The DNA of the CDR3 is TGTGCCAGCAGCGTAGGTACAGAAACCTACGAGCAGTACTTC. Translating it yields CASSVGTETYEQYF.

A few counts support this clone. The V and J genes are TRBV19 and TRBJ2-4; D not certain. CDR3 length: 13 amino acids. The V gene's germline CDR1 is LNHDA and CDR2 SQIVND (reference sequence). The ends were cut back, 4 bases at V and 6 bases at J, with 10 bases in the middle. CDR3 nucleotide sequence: TGTGCCAGTAGTACCCGGACGGGAAACATTCAGTACTTC. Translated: CASSTRTGNIQYF.